These T cell receptor beta chains were read from a single sample in a study of untreated major depressive disorder. This table comes from immunoSEQ multiplex PCR, and its TCRdb copy is limited to in-frame clones, with some not included. The sample lists just over 20,000 clones, 87% seen once, with 5.1% in the top ten. The source material was CD4+ T cells from PBMCs. These receptor sequences come from a young woman in good health. Each CDR3 is given with its conserved first and last residue. D genes are given only for firm matches. The size field is filled for only some rows; it gives once, few, many or a size class.

J: TRBJ2-5; V: TRBV6-6; D: TRBD2; size: .; DNA: TGTGCCAGCAGTACCGGGACTAGCAAAGAGACCCAGTACTTC; CDR3: CASSTGTSKETQYF
J: TRBJ1-2; V: TRBV7-2; D: .; size: .; DNA: TGTGCCAGCAGCTACGACCTAGGGCCCTATGGCTACACCTTC; CDR3: CASSYDLGPYGYTF
J: TRBJ1-3; V: TRBV7-9; D: .; size: .; DNA: TGTGCCAGCAGCTTATATGACTTGTCCTCTGGAAACACCATATATTTT; CDR3: CASSLYDLSSGNTIYF
J: TRBJ1-3; V: TRBV15; D: .; size: once; DNA: TGTGCCACCAGCAGAGTTGCCCGCTCTGGAAACACCATATATTTT; CDR3: CATSRVARSGNTIYF
J: TRBJ1-6; V: TRBV5-1; D: .; size: .; DNA: TGCGCCAGCAGCTTGGGTGGGGAGGTGTATTCACCCCTCCACTTT; CDR3: CASSLGGEVYSPLHF
J: TRBJ2-3; V: TRBV13; D: .; size: .; DNA: TGTGCCAGCAGCTTAGCCGCCGGGACACCTAGCACAGATACGCAGTATTTT; CDR3: CASSLAAGTPSTDTQYF
J: TRBJ2-3; V: TRBV28; D: .; size: .; DNA: TGTGCCAGCACCGGGGGTCTGGGCACAGATACGCAGTATTTT; CDR3: CASTGGLGTDTQYF
J: TRBJ2-7; V: TRBV30; D: .; size: once; DNA: TGTGCCTGGGACTCCCGACGGACAGTCTACGAGCAGTACTTC; CDR3: CAWDSRRTVYEQYF
J: TRBJ2-7; V: TRBV2; D: .; size: few; DNA: TGTGCCAGCAGTGAAAGGGAATACGAGCAGTACTTC; CDR3: CASSEREYEQYF
J: TRBJ2-3; V: TRBV6-5; D: .; size: .; DNA: TGTGCCAGCAGTAAAACGGGACGGAACACAGATACGCAGTATTTT; CDR3: CASSKTGRNTDTQYF
J: TRBJ1-2; V: TRBV28; D: .; size: once; DNA: TGTGCCAGCAGTTTATGGGGGGCCCCCCGCTACACCTTC; CDR3: CASSLWGAPRYTF
J: TRBJ2-7; V: TRBV7-9; D: .; size: .; DNA: TGTGCCAGCAGCCAGGAACAGGAATACGAGCAGTACTTC; CDR3: CASSQEQEYEQYF
J: TRBJ2-1; V: TRBV27; D: .; size: once; DNA: TGTGCCAGCAGTTTTGGACGGGAGTTGGCTAAAGGAGAGCAGTTCTTC; CDR3: CASSFGRELAKGEQFF
J: TRBJ1-2; V: TRBV28; D: TRBD1; size: .; DNA: TGTGCCAGCAGTTTCGAGGGGGCGCGGGGCTACACCTTC; CDR3: CASSFEGARGYTF
J: TRBJ1-5; V: TRBV7-2; D: .; size: .; DNA: TGTGCCAGCAGCTTAGCAGCCAGGGATCAGCCCCAGCATTTT; CDR3: CASSLAARDQPQHF
J: TRBJ1-2; V: TRBV18; D: .; size: .; DNA: TGTGCCAGCTCACCGGACAGTACTTATGGCTACACCTTC; CDR3: CASSPDSTYGYTF
J: TRBJ2-2; V: TRBV9; D: TRBD2; size: .; DNA: TGTGCCAGCAGCGTAGCGCTAGCGGGGGGCCTTAAGAACACCGGGGAGCTGTTTTTT; CDR3: CASSVALAGGLKNTGELFF
J: TRBJ2-6; V: TRBV7-6; D: .; size: .; DNA: TGTGCCAGCAGCTTGGCAGGGCGTACTGGGGCCAACGTCCTGACTTTC; CDR3: CASSLAGRTGANVLTF
J: TRBJ2-1; V: TRBV30; D: TRBD2; size: .; DNA: TGTGCCTGGAGTTTCGGCGGGGGACCCAATGAGCAGTTCTTC; CDR3: CAWSFGGGPNEQFF
J: TRBJ2-2; V: TRBV7-2; D: TRBD1; size: .; DNA: TGTGCCAGCAGCGAGGGACAGTCGAACACCGGGGAGCTGTTTTTT; CDR3: CASSEGQSNTGELFF
J: TRBJ2-2; V: TRBV11-2; D: .; size: once; DNA: TGTGCCAGCAGCCCAAACAGGGACACCGGGGAGCTGTTTTTT; CDR3: CASSPNRDTGELFF
J: TRBJ1-2; V: TRBV7-2; D: .; size: .; DNA: TGTGCCAGCAGCTTAGGTTCGACGTCAGCCCGGGGCTACACCTTC; CDR3: CASSLGSTSARGYTF
J: TRBJ2-7; V: TRBV7-2; D: .; size: .; DNA: TGTGCCAGCAGCTTAGTCCCAGGGCAGTCCGAGCAGTACTTC; CDR3: CASSLVPGQSEQYF
J: TRBJ2-3; V: TRBV19; D: TRBD2; size: .; DNA: TGTGCCAGTAGTACCAGCGGGGGGCCCTTAGATGTCACTACGCAGTATTTT; CDR3: CASSTSGGPLDVTTQYF
J: TRBJ2-1; V: TRBV7-2; D: TRBD2; size: .; DNA: TGTGCCAGCAGCCTTAACCGGGCCACGGGAGGGAATGAGCAGTTCTTC; CDR3: CASSLNRATGGNEQFF
J: TRBJ1-1; V: TRBV18; D: TRBD1; size: .; DNA: TGTGCCAGCTCACGGGTTACTCTCACAGGGGTGAACACTGAAGCTTTCTTT; CDR3: CASSRVTLTGVNTEAFF
J: TRBJ1-5; V: TRBV18; D: .; size: .; DNA: TGTGCCAGCTCTGTCTCGACAGCCGCCGAGGGGCCCCAGCATTTT; CDR3: CASSVSTAAEGPQHF
J: TRBJ1-2; V: TRBV5-1; D: TRBD1; size: .; DNA: TGCGCCAGCAGCTTGGCCAGGGGGGTCTATGGCTACACCTTC; CDR3: CASSLARGVYGYTF
J: TRBJ2-5; V: TRBV27; D: TRBD2; size: .; DNA: TGTGCCAGCTCCTCAAAGAGGGGAGGGCTAGCGGGGTCAGAGGGGGAGACCCAGTACTTC; CDR3: CASSSKRGGLAGSEGETQYF
J: TRBJ1-2; V: TRBV7-2; D: .; size: .; DNA: TGTGCCAGCAATGGGAACTATGGCTACACCTTC; CDR3: CASNGNYGYTF
J: TRBJ1-2; V: TRBV28; D: .; size: .; DNA: TGTGCCAGCAGTTGGGACATTTATGGCTACACCTTC; CDR3: CASSWDIYGYTF
J: TRBJ1-1; V: TRBV6-1; D: .; size: .; DNA: TGTGCCAGCAGTGTCAAGGGGGGTACCACTGAAGCTTTCTTT; CDR3: CASSVKGGTTEAFF
J: TRBJ2-2; V: TRBV11-1; D: .; size: .; DNA: TGTGCCAGCAAGCGGGTAACGAACACCGGGGAGCTGTTTTTT; CDR3: CASKRVTNTGELFF
J: TRBJ1-1; V: TRBV2; D: .; size: .; DNA: TGTGCCAGCAGTGAAATGGGACCGAACACTGAAGCTTTCTTT; CDR3: CASSEMGPNTEAFF
J: TRBJ2-5; V: TRBV4-3; D: .; size: .; DNA: TGCGCCAGCAGCTTGGCTAGAGGGGAGACCCAGTACTTC; CDR3: CASSLARGETQYF
J: TRBJ2-2; V: TRBV28; D: .; size: .; DNA: TGTGCCAGCAGTCCGCAGGGAGGAGCGAACACCGGGGAGCTGTTTTTT; CDR3: CASSPQGGANTGELFF
J: TRBJ2-7; V: TRBV29-1; D: TRBD2; size: .; DNA: TGCAGCGTTGGGCCTAGCGGCTCCTACGAGCAGTACTTC; CDR3: CSVGPSGSYEQYF
J: TRBJ1-1; V: TRBV20-1; D: .; size: .; DNA: TGCAGTGCTAGAGTCTTAGCTGAAGCTTTCTTT; CDR3: CSARVLAEAFF
J: TRBJ1-1; V: TRBV2; D: .; size: .; DNA: TGTGCTTCCTGGGGGGGAGGGACTGAAGCTTTCTTT; CDR3: CASWGGGTEAFF
J: TRBJ1-4; V: TRBV2; D: TRBD1; size: .; DNA: TGTGCCAGCCTTACAGGGGGAACAACTAATGAAAAACTGTTTTTT; CDR3: CASLTGGTTNEKLFF
J: TRBJ1-5; V: TRBV6-1; D: TRBD1; size: .; DNA: TGTGCCAGCAGGGGACAGGGGTTTAATCAGCCCCAGCATTTT; CDR3: CASRGQGFNQPQHF
J: TRBJ1-1; V: TRBV5-6; D: .; size: few; DNA: TGTGCCAGCAGCGGTAGACCGGGGGGTTGGACTGAAGCTTTCTTT; CDR3: CASSGRPGGWTEAFF
J: TRBJ1-2; V: TRBV9; D: TRBD1; size: .; DNA: TGTGCCAGCAGCGAGGGGACAGGGAGCTATGGCTACACCTTC; CDR3: CASSEGTGSYGYTF
J: TRBJ2-2; V: TRBV7-3; D: TRBD2; size: .; DNA: TGTGCCAGCAGCCCCGGCGGGGGGCGGGTTGGGGAGCTGTTTTTT; CDR3: CASSPGGGRVGELFF
J: TRBJ2-7; V: TRBV18; D: TRBD2; size: .; DNA: TGTGCCAGCTCACGAGTAACCGGGACTAGCGAGTCCTACGAGCAGTACTTC; CDR3: CASSRVTGTSESYEQYF
J: TRBJ2-7; V: TRBV28; D: .; size: .; DNA: TGTGCCAGCAGTTTTGTAAGGTCTACCTACGAGCAGTACTTC; CDR3: CASSFVRSTYEQYF
J: TRBJ2-3; V: TRBV29-1; D: .; size: .; DNA: TGCAGCGTTGCTAGGGGAGAGGTCACAGATACGCAGTATTTT; CDR3: CSVARGEVTDTQYF
J: TRBJ2-1; V: TRBV18; D: .; size: once; DNA: TGTGCCAGCTCACCACGAAACGGGGGTGCGTTCAATGAGCAGTTCTTC; CDR3: CASSPRNGGAFNEQFF
J: TRBJ2-3; V: TRBV5-6; D: TRBD1; size: once; DNA: TGTGCCAGCAGCGCACCGGGACAGGGGAGCACAGATACGCAGTATTTT; CDR3: CASSAPGQGSTDTQYF
J: TRBJ1-2; V: TRBV6-1; D: TRBD1; size: .; DNA: TGTGCCAGCAGTGACGACAGGGATGTTTACACCTTC; CDR3: CASSDDRDVYTF
J: TRBJ1-6; V: TRBV6-5; D: .; size: few; DNA: TGTGCCAGCAGTCCCACGGTTACCTATAATTCACCCCTCCACTTT; CDR3: CASSPTVTYNSPLHF
J: TRBJ1-2; V: TRBV2; D: .; size: .; DNA: TGTGCCAGCAGTGGACAGGAACCAGGCGCCTATGGCTACACCTTC; CDR3: CASSGQEPGAYGYTF
J: TRBJ1-1; V: TRBV28; D: TRBD1; size: .; DNA: TGTGCCAGCAGTTTGGGACAGGGCACTGAAGCTTTCTTT; CDR3: CASSLGQGTEAFF
J: TRBJ2-7; V: TRBV25-1; D: .; size: .; DNA: TGTGCCAGCAGTGAATCGGGTGAGCAGTACTTC; CDR3: CASSESGEQYF
J: TRBJ2-1; V: TRBV7-9; D: TRBD1; size: .; DNA: TGTGCCAGCAGCCCCCGGACGGGACAGGGCCCCTACAATGAGCAGTTCTTC; CDR3: CASSPRTGQGPYNEQFF
J: TRBJ2-1; V: TRBV5-1; D: TRBD1; size: .; DNA: TGCGCCAGCAGCCAGGTGGGCAGGGGGCTCGATGAGCAGTTCTTC; CDR3: CASSQVGRGLDEQFF
J: TRBJ2-7; V: TRBV27; D: .; size: .; DNA: TGTGCCAGCAGTTTATCTGGGCCCGAGGGCTACGAGCAGTACTTC; CDR3: CASSLSGPEGYEQYF
J: TRBJ2-5; V: TRBV6-5; D: .; size: once; DNA: TGTGCCAGCAGTTACTCGTATGCGGGCGGGGAGACCCAGTACTTC; CDR3: CASSYSYAGGETQYF
J: TRBJ1-6; V: TRBV5-6; D: .; size: few; DNA: TGTGCCAGCAGCTTGGCTCCAGACCGCTATAATTCACCCCTCCACTTT; CDR3: CASSLAPDRYNSPLHF
J: TRBJ2-2; V: TRBV4-3; D: TRBD1; size: .; DNA: TGCGCCAGCAGCCAAGAGGACAGGGTCGCCGGGGAGCTGTTTTTT; CDR3: CASSQEDRVAGELFF